What follows are 23 T cell receptor beta chains derived from one specimen sequenced in a study of cytomegalovirus exposure and HLA in healthy donors. The PCR used 60 Vbeta and 13 Jbeta primers. The data were produced by immunoSEQ multiplex PCR, yet TCRdb's version contains in-frame clones alone and is incomplete. The table shows just over 200,000 clones, with 70% to 85% occurring only once. Sequencing was done on a sample of PBMCs. These receptors came from a man aged 45-65 years in good health and CMV-seronegative.

This sequence joins TRBV15 and TRBJ2-2; weak D call: TRBD1 (6 bases). This CDR3 contains 16 residues. CDR1 is LNHNV and CDR2 is YYDKDF in the germline V gene (reference sequence). This CDR3 is CAHLGARGPYTGELFF. The DNA of the CDR3 is TGTGCACACCTTGGCGCCAGGGGACCTTACACCGGGGAGCTGTTTTTT. The full variable domain, in which reference TRBV15 and TRBJ2-2 provide the parts outside the CDR3, is DAMVIQNPRYQVTQFGKPVTLSCSQTLNHNVMYWYQQKSSQAPKLLFHYYDKDFNNEADTPDNFQSRRPNTSFCFLDIRSPGLGDTAMYLCAHLGARGPYTGELFFGEGSRLTVL.

This clone was counted a single time. CDR3 DNA: TGTGCCAGCAGCCAAGTGGTGATAACTAGCGGGTCCTACGAGCAGTACTTC. Its translation is CASSQVVITSGSYEQYF. The genes are TRBV4-2 and TRBJ2-7, with 9 bases lining up with TRBD2. CDR1 is LGHNA and CDR2 is YNFKEQ in the germline V gene. The CDR3 totals 17 residues. With 1 base clipped from V and 1 base from J, the junction kept 8 bases outside the gene matches.

The V call is TRBV2, the J call TRBJ2-7; 7 nucleotides align to TRBD1. V lost 5 bases and J lost 5; bases outside the gene matches: 3. The CDR3 has 12 residues. Germline V gives CDR1 SNHLY, CDR2 FYNNEI. The CDR3 loop reads CASSPGQDEQYF. As DNA, the CDR3 is TGTGCCAGCAGTCCCGGACAGGACGAGCAGTACTTC.

The rearrangement links TRBV5-8 to TRBJ2-3; 8 nucleotides line up with TRBD2. This CDR3 has 17 residues. The germline gives CDR1 SGHTS, CDR2 YDEGEE. V gave up 5 bases and J gave up 6 bases; unmatched junction bases: 17. The CDR3 protein is CASSSGTSNSWADTQYF. As DNA, the CDR3 is TGTGCCAGCAGTTCTGGGACTAGTAACTCCTGGGCCGATACGCAGTATTTT.

The chain links TRBV27 to TRBJ1-5, with 8 bases matching TRBD1. J was trimmed by 4 bases and V by 3 bases; bases with no gene match: 5. The CDR3 sequence is 15 residues long. Germline V gene sequence: CDR1 MNHEY, CDR2 SMNVEV (reference sequence). CDR3 residues: CASSLLRDRNQPQHF. The CDR3 DNA sequence: TGTGCCAGCAGTTTGCTCCGGGACAGGAATCAGCCCCAGCATTTT.

V usage is TRBV30 and J usage is TRBJ2-5, with 14 bases aligning to TRBD2. The CDR3 has 16 residues. The V gene end was trimmed by 0 bases and the J gene end by 3 bases; junction bases not matched to a gene: 3. Germline CDR1 reads GTSNPN; CDR2 reads SVGIG (reference sequence). The CDR3 DNA reads TGTGCCTGGAGTGTTTGGACTAGCGGGAGGAAAGAGACCCAGTACTTC. Translating gives CAWSVWTSGRKETQYF.

The chain recombines TRBV27 with TRBJ2-5; 7 bases align to TRBD2. The DNA end lines up better with TRBJ2-7; the J call may be wrong. Per the germline V gene, CDR1 is MNHEY and CDR2 is SMNVEV (reference sequence). This CDR3 is built from 17 residues. The CDR3 here is CASSLSPTSFKPVEQYF. The CDR3, as DNA: TGTGCCAGCAGTTTATCTCCGACTAGCTTTAAGCCTGTCGAGCAGTACTTC.

This clone has a single count. The chain couples TRBV9 to TRBJ1-2; D is ambiguous. This CDR3 contains 14 residues. Germline V CDR1 and CDR2: SGDLS, YYNGEE. V was clipped by 6 bases and J by 0 bases, with 12 bases between them. Here the CDR3 reads CASTGDMTNYGYTF. The CDR3 coding sequence is TGTGCCAGCACCGGTGACATGACTAACTATGGCTACACCTTC.

The V and J genes are TRBV30 and TRBJ2-1; D is unclear. CDR3 length equals 13 residues. V shed 0 bases and J shed 12 bases, with 15 bases lying between them. Germline CDR1 reads GTSNPN; CDR2 reads SVGIG (reference sequence). CDR3 nucleotide sequence: TGTGCCTGGAGTGTACTGACCAACTCGGGGCAGTTCTTC. It specifies CAWSVLTNSGQFF.

The rearrangement links TRBV7-2 to TRBJ2-2; tentatively, D is TRBD1 (6 bases). The V end was cut by 5 bases, the J end by 1 base, with 11 bases between. The CDR3 totals 15 residues. The germline CDR1 and CDR2 sequences are SGHTA and FQGNSA. CDR3: CASSGPGQNTGELFF. The CDR3 coding sequence is TGTGCCAGCAGCGGTCCGGGACAGAACACCGGGGAGCTGTTTTTT.

This chain links TRBV5-6 with TRBJ1-2, with 7 bases identical to TRBD1. This CDR3 comprises 16 residues. The ends lost 0 bases at V and 4 bases at J; junction bases unmatched: 9. Germline V gene data show CDR1 as SGHDT and CDR2 as YYEEEE. The CDR3 loop reads CASSLGIRTGGYGYTF. DNA for the CDR3: TGTGCCAGCAGCTTGGGTATTAGGACAGGCGGCTATGGCTACACCTTC.

The chain uses TRBV4-1 and TRBJ2-7; a weak D match, TRBD1 (6 bases). CDR1 and CDR2 (germline): MGHRA, YSYEKL. Trimming stripped 0 bases from V and 6 bases from J, with 15 bases between. The CDR3 sequence is 15 residues long. CDR3 bases: TGCGCCAGCAGCCAAGAAATATCAGGGGTATTCGAGCAGTACTTC. Translation: CASSQEISGVFEQYF.

The gene calls are TRBV7-9 and TRBJ2-1, with D maybe TRBD2 (6 bases). Germline lookup yields CDR1 SEHNR and CDR2 FQNEAQ (reference sequence). This CDR3 spans 14 amino acids. With 7 bases removed from V and 8 bases from J, the gap between germline ends came to 18 bases. The CDR3 coding sequence is TGTGCCAGCACCCCCCGGGACTCGGGGTATGAGCAGTTCTTC. It translates to CASTPRDSGYEQFF.

This clone was counted only a few times. This chain joins TRBV7-9 and TRBJ2-7; 8 bases line up with TRBD1. CDR1 is SEHNR, CDR2 FQNEAQ, per germline (reference sequence). The CDR3 length is 14 residues. V was clipped by 5 bases and J by 3 bases; unmatched bases: 6. CDR3 residues: CASSPWDRFYEQYF. The CDR3, as DNA: TGTGCCAGCAGCCCTTGGGACAGGTTCTACGAGCAGTACTTC.

V is TRBV2 and J is TRBJ2-6; D is possibly TRBD2 (5 bases). The germline V gene has CDR1 SNHLY and CDR2 FYNNEI. This CDR3 spans 14 amino acids. The ends were cut back, 10 bases at V and 1 base at J, with 11 bases in the middle. CDR3 residues: CAITSGSGANVLTF. For the CDR3, the DNA is TGTGCCATTACATCGGGGTCTGGGGCCAACGTCCTGACTTTC.

Here the CDR3 reads CASSVGLAGGSDEQFF. The CDR3 nucleotides read TGTGCCAGCAGCGTAGGACTAGCGGGAGGCTCAGATGAGCAGTTCTTC. This rearrangement joins TRBV9 to TRBJ2-1; 13 nucleotides line up with TRBD2. Germline V gives CDR1 SGDLS, CDR2 YYNGEE. V was clipped by 0 bases and J by 8 bases; unmatched bases: 5. This CDR3 is 16 amino acids long.

This rearrangement joins TRBV6-1 to TRBJ2-3, with D unclear. This CDR3 spans 16 amino acids. V was shortened by 0 bases and J by 2 bases, with 12 bases between the two germline ends. The germline V gene encodes CDR1 MNHNS and CDR2 SASEGT. CDR3 region: CASSEAGQAYTDTQYF. CDR3 in DNA: TGTGCCAGCAGTGAAGCCGGCCAGGCCTACACAGATACGCAGTATTTT.

This clone was counted only a few times. This chain joins TRBV5-1 and TRBJ2-1; possibly TRBD1 for D (6 bases). The germline gives CDR1 SGHRS, CDR2 YFSETQ. Trimming took 1 base from V and 2 from J, leaving 10 bases between them. The CDR3 extends over 15 amino acids. The CDR3 loop reads CASSLSGVAYNEQFF. The CDR3 nucleotides are TGCGCCAGCAGCTTGTCAGGGGTTGCCTACAATGAGCAGTTCTTC. Full variable domain (rest looked up from reference TRBV5-1 and TRBJ2-1): KAGVTQTPRYLIKTRGQQVTLSCSPISGHRSVSWYQQTPGQGLQFLFEYFSETQRNKGNFPGRFSGRQFSNSRSEMNVSTLELGDSALYLCASSLSGVAYNEQFFGPGTRLTVL.

This clone was detected only a few times. The chain's CDR3 is CASSPHLDSSSGNTIYF. CDR3 DNA: TGCGCCAGCAGCCCTCATCTTGACTCGAGCTCTGGAAACACCATATATTTT. This sequence joins TRBV4-1 and TRBJ1-3; D is uncertain. CDR3 length equals 17 residues. Trimming cost V 4 bases and J 0 bases, with 16 bases left between them. CDR1 and CDR2 from the germline V gene are MGHRA and YSYEKL.

The chain couples TRBV9 to TRBJ2-2; no clear D gene. The length of the CDR3 is 11 residues. CDR1 and CDR2 from the germline V gene are SGDLS and YYNGEE. With 4 bases removed from V and 8 bases from J, the gap between germline ends came to 6 bases. The CDR3 here is CASSKSGELFF. The DNA for the CDR3 is TGTGCCAGCAGCAAGAGTGGGGAGCTGTTTTTT.

This chain connects TRBV27 to TRBJ2-7, with 7 bases identical to TRBD1. Germline values: CDR1 MNHEY, CDR2 SMNVEV (reference sequence). This CDR3 has 14 amino acids. The J segment lost 3 bases and the V segment lost 4 bases, leaving 6 bases of the junction unmatched. Written as DNA, the CDR3 is TGTGCCAGCAGTTCACCGGGACAGAACTACGAGCAGTACTTC. It specifies CASSSPGQNYEQYF.

The chain recombines TRBV5-1 with TRBJ2-3, with 14 bases fitting TRBD2. J was trimmed by 1 base and V by 5 bases; bases with no gene match: 6. CDR1 SGHRS and CDR2 YFSETQ come from the germline V gene. The CDR3 runs to 17 residues. The CDR3 spells CASSTPGLAGGTDTQYF. CDR3 nucleotides: TGCGCCAGCAGTACGCCGGGACTAGCGGGAGGCACAGATACGCAGTATTTT.

This chain connects TRBV5-1 to TRBJ2-7, with D maybe TRBD1 (5 bases). The V end was cut by 0 bases, the J end by 2 bases, with 9 bases between. The CDR3 runs to 14 residues. The germline V gene encodes CDR1 SGHRS and CDR2 YFSETQ. This CDR3 reads CASSLDGQPYEQYF. In nucleotides, the CDR3 is TGCGCCAGCAGCTTGGATGGACAACCCTACGAGCAGTACTTC.